This is a list of T cell receptor beta chains from one sample in a study of CD8 T cells in ankylosing spondylitis. TCRdb reprocessed the 5' RACE reads with MiXCR, giving one entry per CDR3 protein. The sample shows around 770,000 distinct CDR3 sequences, over 15% of them seen only once. Sample: blood, either unsorted or a sorted T cell fraction (not recorded which). Receptors originate from a male donor with ankylosing spondylitis. CDR3s include the opening cysteine and the closing phenylalanine or tryptophan. A D gene is named only where the DNA matches it firmly. Size is stated for part of the rows, as once, few or many counts, or as a class when the clone is expanded.

few	TRBJ1-1	.	TRBV27	CASSPPWTPNTEAFF	TGTGCCAGCAGTCCTCCATGGACACCAAACACTGAAGCTTTCTTT
.	TRBJ2-1	.	TRBV11-2	CASSFDGTYNEQFF	TGTGCCAGCAGCTTTGACGGGACCTACAATGAGCAGTTCTTC
few	TRBJ1-6	.	TRBV5-1	CASSERTANSPLHF	TGCGCCAGCAGCGAGCGGACAGCAAATTCACCCCTCCACTTT
.	TRBJ1-1	.	TRBV12-3/TRBV12-4	CASTGYPNTEAFF	TGTGCCAGCACCGGCTACCCGAACACTGAAGCTTTCTTT
.	TRBJ2-1	TRBD2	TRBV20-1	CSAGPAGPYNEQFF	TGCAGTGCCGGCCCAGCGGGACCTTACAATGAGCAGTTCTTC
.	TRBJ1-1	.	TRBV7-2	CASSPGQQFEAFF	TGTGCCAGCAGCCCAGGACAGCAATTTGAAGCTTTCTTT
few	TRBJ1-1	TRBD1	TRBV20-1	CSARDNRGTLEAFF	TGCAGTGCTAGAGATAACAGGGGCACTCTTGAAGCTTTCTTT
few	TRBJ2-7	TRBD1	TRBV4-1	CASSQTGTGLYEQYF	TGCGCCAGCAGCCAAACCGGGACAGGGTTATATGAGCAGTACTTC
few	TRBJ2-7	TRBD1	TRBV6-2/TRBV6-3	CASSSGTGGDEQYF	TGTGCCAGCAGCTCCGGGACAGGGGGTGACGAGCAGTACTTC
.	TRBJ1-2	.	TRBV28	CASSPEDGRRGYTF	TGTGCCAGCAGTCCCGAGGACGGAAGGCGTGGCTACACCTTC
.	TRBJ2-4	.	TRBV4-3	CASSQEGKGNHLAKNIQYF	TGCGCCAGCAGCCAAGAGGGGAAAGGGAATCATCTAGCCAAAAACATTCAGTACTTC